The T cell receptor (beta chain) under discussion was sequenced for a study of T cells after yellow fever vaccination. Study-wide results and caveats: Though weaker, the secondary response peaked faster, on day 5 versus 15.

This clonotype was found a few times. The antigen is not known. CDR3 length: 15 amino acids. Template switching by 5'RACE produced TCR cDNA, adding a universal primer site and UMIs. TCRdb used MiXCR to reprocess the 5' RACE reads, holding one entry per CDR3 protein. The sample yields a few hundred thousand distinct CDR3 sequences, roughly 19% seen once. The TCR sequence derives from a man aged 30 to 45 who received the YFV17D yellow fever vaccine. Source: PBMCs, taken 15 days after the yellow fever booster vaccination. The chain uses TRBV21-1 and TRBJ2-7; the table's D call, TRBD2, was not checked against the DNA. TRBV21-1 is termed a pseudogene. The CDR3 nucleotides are TGTGCCACCACAAACCGTCGGGAGTCCCCCTTCGAGCAGTACTTC. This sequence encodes CATTNRRESPFEQYF.